The 31 T cell receptor beta chains below come from one sample, sequenced in a study of robustness of blood B and T cell sequencing. cDNA was made with a 5' template-switch oligo adding a universal priming site. Each cDNA molecule was tagged by a 12-nucleotide random UMI. TCRdb redid the calling of the PCR reads with MiXCR, one entry per CDR3 protein. The table shows about 1,800 distinct CDR3 sequences, with about half occurring only once. The template for TCR beta quantification was mRNA, not genomic DNA. Material for sequencing was peripheral blood. These receptors all stem from a human donor in good health.

By share, this clonotype counts as large (0.1 to 1%). The chain has TRBV6-5 and TRBJ2-1; D unclear. V lost 0 bases and J 9 bases, leaving 12 bases between the germline ends. Germline lookup yields CDR1 MNHEY and CDR2 SVGAGI. The CDR3 consists of 14 residues. CDR3 sequence reads: CASSYSITALEQFF. CDR3 sequence (DNA): TGTGCCAGCAGTTACTCGATTACAGCGCTTGAGCAGTTCTTC.

The chain recombines TRBV2 with TRBJ2-3; D gene unclear. In germline, CDR1 is SNHLY, CDR2 FYNNEI. The CDR3 loop spans 12 amino acids. V lost 4 bases and J lost 5, with 7 bases in between. The CDR3 protein is CASSAPRDTQYF. The CDR3, as DNA: TGTGCCAGCAGTGCCCCAAGAGATACGCAGTATTTT.

The chain links TRBV2 to TRBJ2-3, with a possible D match to TRBD2 (5 bases). Trimming removed 3 bases from V and 4 bases from J, with 8 bases in between. The CDR3 has 13 amino acids. Per the germline V gene, CDR1 is SNHLY and CDR2 is FYNNEI. The CDR3 reads CASSDGGSDTQYF. The CDR3 coding sequence is TGTGCCAGCAGTGACGGAGGCTCAGATACGCAGTATTTT.

The V and J genes are TRBV30 and TRBJ1-5; 11 bases match TRBD1. The ends lost 2 bases at V and 6 bases at J; junction bases unmatched: 6. Looked up from germline, CDR1 is GTSNPN and CDR2 is SVGIG (reference sequence). This CDR3 is built from 15 residues. The CDR3 DNA reads TGTGCCTGGAGTCCGGACAGGGGGCAGGGTCAGCCCCAGCATTTT. Its protein product is CAWSPDRGQGQPQHF.

This rearrangement joins TRBV7-8 to TRBJ2-5, with D possibly matching TRBD2 (7 bases). Germline CDR1 is SGHVS and CDR2 is FQNEAQ. V lost 1 base to trimming and J lost 5 bases, with 17 bases between them. This CDR3 region has 16 residues. CDR3 region: CASSLGGGTSPETQYF. CDR3 nucleotide sequence: TGTGCCAGCAGCTTAGGCGGGGGCACTTCACCGGAGACCCAGTACTTC. Full variable domain (remainder filled in from reference TRBV7-8 and TRBJ2-5): GAGVSQSPRYKVAKRGQDVALRCDPISGHVSLFWYQQALGQGPEFLTYFQNEAQLDKSGLPSDRFFAERPEGSVSTLKIQRTQQEDSAVYLCASSLGGGTSPETQYFGPGTRLLVL.

The V and J genes are TRBV6-4 and TRBJ2-3; TRBD2 matches at 14 bases. Germline V CDR1 and CDR2: MRHNA, SNTAGT. The CDR3 loop spans 15 amino acids. Losses at the gene ends were 5 bases for V and 4 bases for J; bases not matched to a gene: 2. The CDR3 is CASSKTSGGADTQYF. The CDR3 DNA follows: TGTGCCAGCAGTAAGACTAGCGGGGGGGCAGATACGCAGTATTTT.

In its sample, this clonotype ranks as large. The chain links TRBV12-3 or TRBV12-4 to TRBJ2-3; TRBD2 matches at 9 bases. This CDR3 spans 15 amino acids. With V trimmed by 4 bases and J by 2 bases, 4 bases remained unmatched. CDR3 bases: TGTGCCAGCAGTTCGACTAGCGGATACACAGATACGCAGTATTTT. This sequence encodes CASSSTSGYTDTQYF.

The chain is built from TRBV3-1 and TRBJ2-3; 9 positions match TRBD1. The germline V gene encodes CDR1 LGHDT and CDR2 YNNKEL (reference sequence). J gave up 1 base and V 4 bases, and 3 bases lay outside the gene matches. CDR3 length: 15 amino acids. DNA of the CDR3: TGTGCCAGCAGCCCCCGGACAGGGGGCACAGATACGCAGTATTTT. This sequence encodes CASSPRTGGTDTQYF.

The V gene is TRBV6-5, the J gene TRBJ1-2; TRBD1 is a possible D gene (6 bases). CDR1 MNHEY and CDR2 SVGAGI come from the germline V gene. Trimming shortened V by 0 bases and J by 6 bases, and 20 bases separated the two germline ends. The CDR3 length is 17 residues. In DNA, the CDR3 is TGTGCCAGCAGTTACTCCTACCTAACAGGGTCGGGGGATGGCTACACCTTC. This gives the protein CASSYSYLTGSGDGYTF.

This chain joins TRBV5-1 and TRBJ2-1, with 7 bases fitting TRBD2. V was pared by 4 bases and J by 6 bases, with 4 bases of the junction left unmatched. The CDR3 length is 13 residues. CDR1 is SGHRS, CDR2 YFSETQ, per germline. This chain's CDR3 is CASSRGVANEQFF. The CDR3 bases are TGCGCCAGCAGCCGGGGGGTGGCCAATGAGCAGTTCTTC.

This clonotype showed up just a few times. The chain recombines TRBV5-1 with TRBJ2-1, with D possibly matching TRBD2 (5 bases). Germline CDR1 reads SGHRS; CDR2 reads YFSETQ. This CDR3 is built from 15 residues. Trimming removed 0 bases from V and 7 bases from J, with 14 bases in between. The CDR3 spells CASSLGTPGINEQFF. CDR3 sequence (DNA): TGCGCCAGCAGCTTGGGGACTCCGGGGATTAATGAGCAGTTCTTC.

This clonotype appeared a few times. The chain recombines TRBV7-6 with TRBJ2-1, with D perhaps TRBD1 (6 bases). Germline loops: CDR1 SGHVS, CDR2 FNYEAQ. The V gene lost 0 bases and the J gene lost 5 bases, with 11 bases spanning the gap. The CDR3 is 15 amino acids. CDR3 loop: CASSLAWDIHNEQFF. DNA for the CDR3: TGTGCCAGCAGCTTAGCTTGGGACATCCACAATGAGCAGTTCTTC.

The table lists this clonotype with a few counts. The genes are TRBV24-1 and TRBJ2-2, with no clear D. This CDR3 spans 13 amino acids. In germline, CDR1 is KGHDR, CDR2 SFDVKD. With 0 bases removed from V and 6 bases from J, the gap between germline ends came to 4 bases. This CDR3 is CATSDLKPGELFF. In DNA, the CDR3 is TGTGCCACCAGTGATTTGAAACCCGGGGAGCTGTTTTTT.

The chain has TRBV13 and TRBJ2-7, with 7 bases identical to TRBD1. CDR3 length: 13 residues. V lost 5 bases, J lost 3 bases, and 4 bases stayed unmatched. Germline V lookup: CDR1 PRHDT, CDR2 FYEKMQ (reference sequence). DNA for the CDR3: TGTGCCAGCAGCCGAAACAGGGGCTACGAGCAGTACTTC. Translated, it gives CASSRNRGYEQYF.

This chain uses TRBV6-5 with TRBJ2-3; 7 positions agree with TRBD2. The CDR3 contains 15 residues. J lost 3 bases, V lost 2 bases, and 5 bases had no gene match. In germline, CDR1 is MNHEY, CDR2 SVGAGI. For the CDR3, the DNA is TGTGCCAGCAGTTACCTGGCGGGGGAGACAGATACGCAGTATTTT. The encoded protein is CASSYLAGETDTQYF.

This clonotype has a handful of counts. The gene calls are TRBV5-1 and TRBJ1-1, with D possibly matching TRBD1 (6 bases). This CDR3 is 14 amino acids long. V gave up 3 bases and J gave up 1 base, with 10 bases separating them. In germline, CDR1 is SGHRS, CDR2 YFSETQ. CDR3: CASSSDSSNTEAFF. CDR3 DNA sequence: TGCGCCAGCAGCTCGGACAGCTCGAACACTGAAGCTTTCTTT.

The V and J genes are TRBV6-5 and TRBJ2-7; the D is unclear. Trimming took off 0 bases at V and 4 bases at J, with 16 bases between the two ends. Germline CDR1 and CDR2: MNHEY and SVGAGI. The CDR3 spans 16 residues. The CDR3 reads CASSYSGRSDLYEQYF. The DNA for the CDR3 is TGTGCCAGCAGTTACTCTGGCAGGAGCGACCTTTACGAGCAGTACTTC.

The chain joins TRBV9 to TRBJ2-2; tentatively, D is TRBD1 (5 bases). The CDR3 is 17 amino acids. Trimming pared 0 bases from V and 0 bases from J, leaving 12 bases between. CDR1 is SGDLS, CDR2 YYNGEE, per germline. CDR3 sequence reads: CASSVETGAANTGELFF. Here the CDR3 DNA reads TGTGCCAGCAGCGTAGAAACAGGCGCAGCGAACACCGGGGAGCTGTTTTTT.

In regard to this clonotype: This likely comes from a read error, as the CDR3 has no conserved phenylalanine or tryptophan at its end. This chain joins TRBV5-1 and TRBJ2-1; D is ambiguous. With 0 bases removed from V and 7 bases from J, the gap between germline ends came to 5 bases. Germline CDR1 SGHRS, CDR2 YFSETQ. This CDR3 is 12 amino acids long. The CDR3 here is CASSLGLNEQFL. Written as DNA, the CDR3 is TGCGCCAGCAGCTTGGGACTGAATGAGCAGTTCCTC.

The CDR3 DNA reads TGTGCCAGCAGGAAGAACCCGGGACTAGCGAACACCGGGGAGCTGTTTTTT. Amino acids: CASRKNPGLANTGELFF. The chain joins TRBV6-1 to TRBJ2-2; 8 bases align to TRBD2. V was clipped by 6 bases and J by 0 bases; unmatched bases: 9. CDR1 and CDR2 (germline): MNHNS, SASEGT. The CDR3 has 17 amino acids.

The chain recombines TRBV6-1 with TRBJ2-7; TRBD2 aligns across 7 bases. The CDR3 extends over 14 amino acids. V lost 6 bases, J lost 6 bases, and 11 bases stayed unmatched. Germline loops: CDR1 MNHNS, CDR2 SASEGT. CDR3 loop: CASRPGLPGGEQYF. The CDR3 nucleotides read TGTGCCAGCAGGCCGGGCCTACCGGGGGGCGAGCAGTACTTC.

This chain uses TRBV13 with TRBJ1-2; TRBD1 matches 7 bases. Germline CDR1 and CDR2: PRHDT and FYEKMQ (reference sequence). Trimming cost V 5 bases and J 0 bases; bases outside gene matches: 6. The CDR3 spans 15 residues. CDR3 sequence reads: CASSPGTVSNYGYTF. CDR3 DNA: TGTGCCAGCAGCCCTGGGACAGTGTCTAACTATGGCTACACCTTC.

The gene calls are TRBV12-2 and TRBJ2-7. TRBV12-2 is termed a pseudogene. CDR3 size: 14 residues. The DNA for the CDR3 is TGTGCAAGTCGCCCAGGTTTCCACTCCTACGAGCAGTACTTC. The encoded protein is CASRPGFHSYEQYF.

The chain employs TRBV10-1 and TRBJ1-3; D unresolved. CDR1 and CDR2 (germline): WNHNN, SYGVQD (reference sequence). The CDR3 runs to 14 residues. V lost 2 bases to trimming and J lost 7 bases, with 12 bases between them. The CDR3 reads CASSEDHPGNTIYF. Here the CDR3 DNA reads TGCGCCAGCAGTGAGGATCACCCCGGGAACACCATATATTTT.

The genes are TRBV15 and TRBJ1-6; tentative D call: TRBD1 (6 bases). This CDR3 region has 15 residues. Germline lookup yields CDR1 LNHNV and CDR2 YYDKDF (reference sequence). V was clipped by 1 base and J by 7 bases, with 11 bases between them. This CDR3 reads CATSRADRLNSPLHF. CDR3 coding DNA: TGTGCCACCAGCAGAGCGGACAGACTGAATTCACCCCTCCACTTT.

The table lists this clonotype with a few counts. The V and J genes are TRBV15 and TRBJ2-2; unclear D gene. Germline V gives CDR1 LNHNV, CDR2 YYDKDF (reference sequence). The CDR3 has 14 residues. The V end was cut by 1 base, the J end by 4 bases, with 7 bases between. CDR3 in amino acids: CATSRAYSTGELFF. DNA for the CDR3: TGTGCCACCAGCAGAGCATACAGCACCGGGGAGCTGTTTTTT.

The J gene is TRBJ2-2, the V gene TRBV2; the D gene could be TRBD1 or TRBD2 (5 bases each). Germline CDR1 reads SNHLY; CDR2 reads FYNNEI. The CDR3 extends over 15 amino acids. V was trimmed by 7 bases and J by 2 bases, leaving 14 bases between them. The CDR3: CASKRGTTNTGELFF. Written as DNA, the CDR3 is TGTGCCAGCAAGAGGGGAACCACAAACACCGGGGAGCTGTTTTTT.

This rearrangement joins TRBV10-3 to TRBJ2-3; D not resolved. This CDR3 has 18 residues. The V gene lost 2 bases and the J gene lost 6 bases, with 24 bases spanning the gap. CDR1 and CDR2 from the germline V gene are ENHRY and SYGVKD. The CDR3 here is CAISEPTLGSFRADTQYF. CDR3 sequence (DNA): TGTGCCATCAGTGAGCCGACTCTTGGATCTTTCCGGGCGGATACGCAGTATTTT.

This clonotype ranks as large. The CDR3 DNA is TGTGCCACCAGCAGAGATCGGGGGTGGGATGGCTACACCTTC. Its translation: CATSRDRGWDGYTF. The genes are TRBV15 and TRBJ1-2, with a possible D match to TRBD1 (5 bases). Germline assignment: CDR1 LNHNV and CDR2 YYDKDF (reference sequence). V shed 0 bases and J shed 6 bases, with 11 bases lying between them. This CDR3 has 14 residues.

The rearrangement uses TRBV10-3 and TRBJ2-7; TRBD1 agrees at 10 bases. Unmatched junction bases numbered 5, after V lost 5 bases and J lost 1 base. Germline CDR1 reads ENHRY; CDR2 reads SYGVKD. The CDR3 runs to 15 residues. The CDR3 here is CAISSGTGVSYEQYF. In DNA, the CDR3 is TGTGCCATCAGTTCCGGGACAGGGGTTTCCTACGAGCAGTACTTC.

The chain employs TRBV6-5 and TRBJ2-7, with TRBD1 as a possible D gene (5 bases). The CDR3 has 13 residues. Per germline, CDR1 MNHEY and CDR2 SVGAGI. Trimming left V 2 bases short and J 5 bases short, with 10 bases between. The CDR3 here is CASSYRGRDEQYF. CDR3 coding DNA: TGTGCCAGCAGTTACAGGGGTAGGGACGAGCAGTACTTC.